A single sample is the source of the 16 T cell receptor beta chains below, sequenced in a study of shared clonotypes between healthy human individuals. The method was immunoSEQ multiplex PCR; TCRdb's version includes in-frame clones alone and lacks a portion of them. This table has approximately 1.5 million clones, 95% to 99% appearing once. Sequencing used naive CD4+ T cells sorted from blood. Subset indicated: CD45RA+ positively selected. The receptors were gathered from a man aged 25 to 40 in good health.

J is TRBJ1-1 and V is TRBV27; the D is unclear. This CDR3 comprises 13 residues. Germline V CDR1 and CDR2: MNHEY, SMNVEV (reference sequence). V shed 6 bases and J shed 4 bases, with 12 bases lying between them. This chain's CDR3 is CASSLNEGTEAFF. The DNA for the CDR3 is TGTGCCAGCAGCCTAAATGAGGGCACTGAAGCTTTCTTT.

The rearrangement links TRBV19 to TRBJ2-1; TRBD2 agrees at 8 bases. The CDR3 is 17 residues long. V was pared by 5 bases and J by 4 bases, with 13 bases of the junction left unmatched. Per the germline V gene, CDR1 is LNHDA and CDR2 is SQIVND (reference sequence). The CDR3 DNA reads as TGTGCCAGTAGTGCCCCCCCCTCTAGCGGGTCTTACAATGAGCAGTTCTTC. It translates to CASSAPPSSGSYNEQFF.

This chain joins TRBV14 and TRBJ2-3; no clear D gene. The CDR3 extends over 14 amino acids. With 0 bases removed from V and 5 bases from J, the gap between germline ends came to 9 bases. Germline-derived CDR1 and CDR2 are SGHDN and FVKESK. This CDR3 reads CASSQDRVVDTQYF. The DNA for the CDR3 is TGTGCCAGCAGCCAAGATCGGGTGGTAGATACGCAGTATTTT.

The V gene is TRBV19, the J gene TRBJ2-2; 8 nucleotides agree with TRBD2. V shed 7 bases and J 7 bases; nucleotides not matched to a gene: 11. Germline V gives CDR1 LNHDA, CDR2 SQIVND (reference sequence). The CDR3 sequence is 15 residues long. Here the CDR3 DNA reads TGTGCCAGTAATACCATAGCGGGACTGGGCGGGGAGCTGTTTTTT. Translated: CASNTIAGLGGELFF.

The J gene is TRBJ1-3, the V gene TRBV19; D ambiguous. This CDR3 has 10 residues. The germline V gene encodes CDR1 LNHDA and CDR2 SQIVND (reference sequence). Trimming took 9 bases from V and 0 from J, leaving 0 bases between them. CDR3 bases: TGTGCCAGCTCTGGAAACACCATATATTTT. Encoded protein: CASSGNTIYF.

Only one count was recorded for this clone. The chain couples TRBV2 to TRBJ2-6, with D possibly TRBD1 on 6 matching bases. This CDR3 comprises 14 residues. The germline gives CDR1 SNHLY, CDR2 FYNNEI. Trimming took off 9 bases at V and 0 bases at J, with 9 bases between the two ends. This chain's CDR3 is CARQGSSGANVLTF. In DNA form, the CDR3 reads TGTGCCAGACAGGGTTCCTCTGGGGCCAACGTCCTGACTTTC.

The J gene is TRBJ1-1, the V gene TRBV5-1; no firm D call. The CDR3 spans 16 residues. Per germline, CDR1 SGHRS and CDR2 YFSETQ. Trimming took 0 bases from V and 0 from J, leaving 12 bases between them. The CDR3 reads CASSLGVGRMNTEAFF. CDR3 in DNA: TGCGCCAGCAGCTTGGGAGTAGGAAGGATGAACACTGAAGCTTTCTTT.

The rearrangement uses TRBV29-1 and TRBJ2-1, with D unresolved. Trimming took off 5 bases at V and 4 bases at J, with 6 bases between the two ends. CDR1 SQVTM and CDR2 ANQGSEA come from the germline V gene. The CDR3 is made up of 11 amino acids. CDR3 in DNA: TGCAGCGTTTTAGGTTACAATGAGCAGTTCTTC. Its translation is CSVLGYNEQFF.

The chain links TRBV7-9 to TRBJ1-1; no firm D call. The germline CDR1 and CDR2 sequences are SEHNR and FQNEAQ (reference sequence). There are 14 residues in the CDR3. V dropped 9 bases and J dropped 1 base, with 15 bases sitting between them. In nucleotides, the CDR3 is TGTGCCAGGACGCCTCAACAGACGAACACTGAAGCTTTCTTT. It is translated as CARTPQQTNTEAFF.

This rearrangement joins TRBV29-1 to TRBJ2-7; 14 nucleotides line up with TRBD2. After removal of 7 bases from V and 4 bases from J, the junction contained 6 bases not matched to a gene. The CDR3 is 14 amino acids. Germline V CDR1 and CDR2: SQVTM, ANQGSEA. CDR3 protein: CSAMGLAGAYEQYF. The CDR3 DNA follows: TGCAGCGCCATGGGACTAGCGGGGGCTTACGAGCAGTACTTC.

The CDR3 region is CSVADKIGKGPQHF. The CDR3 DNA follows: TGCAGCGTCGCCGATAAAATCGGGAAGGGGCCCCAGCATTTT. V usage is TRBV29-1 and J usage is TRBJ1-5, with unresolved D. In germline, CDR1 is SQVTM, CDR2 ANQGSEA. V was cut by 6 bases and J by 9 bases, with 21 bases left in between. There are 14 residues in the CDR3.

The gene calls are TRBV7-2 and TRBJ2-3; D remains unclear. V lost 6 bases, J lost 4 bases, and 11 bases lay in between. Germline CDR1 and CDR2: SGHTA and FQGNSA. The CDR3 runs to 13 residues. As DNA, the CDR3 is TGTGCCAGCAGTATGGAGATCCCAGATACGCAGTATTTT. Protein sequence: CASSMEIPDTQYF.

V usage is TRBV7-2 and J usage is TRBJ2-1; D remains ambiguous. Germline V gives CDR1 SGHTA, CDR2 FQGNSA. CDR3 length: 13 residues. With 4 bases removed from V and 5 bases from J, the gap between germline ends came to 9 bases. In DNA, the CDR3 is TGTGCCAGCAGCTCAAACCCCGACAATGAGCAGTTCTTC. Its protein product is CASSSNPDNEQFF.

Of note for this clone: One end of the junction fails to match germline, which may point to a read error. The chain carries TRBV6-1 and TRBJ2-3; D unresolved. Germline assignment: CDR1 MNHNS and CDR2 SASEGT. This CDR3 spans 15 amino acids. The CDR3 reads CASSEGVVRADTQYF. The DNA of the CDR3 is TGTGCCAGCAGCGAAGGAGTGGTAAGGGCAGATACGCAGTATTTT.

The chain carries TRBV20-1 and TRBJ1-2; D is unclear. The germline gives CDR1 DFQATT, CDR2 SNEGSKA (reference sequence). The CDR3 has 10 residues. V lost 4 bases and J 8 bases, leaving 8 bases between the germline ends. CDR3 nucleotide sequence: TGCAGTGCTAAGAGGGAGGGCTACACCTTC. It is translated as CSAKREGYTF.

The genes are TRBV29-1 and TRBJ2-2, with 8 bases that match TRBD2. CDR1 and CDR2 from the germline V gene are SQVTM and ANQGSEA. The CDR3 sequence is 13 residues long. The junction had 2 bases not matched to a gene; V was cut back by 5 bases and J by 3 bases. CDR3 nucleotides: TGCAGCGTTAGCGGGAGACACACCGGGGAGCTGTTTTTT. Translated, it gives CSVSGRHTGELFF.